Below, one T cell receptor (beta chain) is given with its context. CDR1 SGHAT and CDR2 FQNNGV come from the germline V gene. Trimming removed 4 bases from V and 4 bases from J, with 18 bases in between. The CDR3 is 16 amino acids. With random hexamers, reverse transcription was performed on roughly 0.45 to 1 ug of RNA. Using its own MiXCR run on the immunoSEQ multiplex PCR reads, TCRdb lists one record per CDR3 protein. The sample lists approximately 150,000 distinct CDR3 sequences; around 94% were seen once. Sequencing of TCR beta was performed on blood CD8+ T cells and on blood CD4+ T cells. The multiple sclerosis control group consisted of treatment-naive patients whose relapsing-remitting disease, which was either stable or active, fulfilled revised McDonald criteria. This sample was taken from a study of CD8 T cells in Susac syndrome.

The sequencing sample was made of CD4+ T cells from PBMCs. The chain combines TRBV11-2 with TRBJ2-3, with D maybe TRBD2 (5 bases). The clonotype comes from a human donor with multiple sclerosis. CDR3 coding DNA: TGTGCCAGCAGCTCTTCCCTCCAGATCGGGGCAGATACGCAGTATTTT. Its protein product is CASSSSLQIGADTQYF.